This T cell receptor (beta chain) is from a study of T cell repertoires in cytomegalovirus infection. Study-wide background: Both CMV infection and a matching HLA type were indicated by public TCR beta signatures.

General observations from the study: Across the ex vivo response, the dominant clonotypes were HLA-C-restricted CMV-specific TCR beta clonotypes.

Concerning this clonotype itself: Its specificity is unknown.

Per the germline V gene, CDR1 is MNHEY and CDR2 is SVGAGI. The V and J ends lost 2 bases and 6 bases respectively, with 16 bases between them. The CDR3 has 15 amino acids. Via MiXCR, TCRdb re-called the reads, giving one row per CDR3 protein. The top ten clones hold more than 20% of a sample with 450,000 to 550,000 distinct CDR3 sequences, 15% to 20% of them seen once. The chain recombines TRBV6-5 with TRBJ1-2; TRBD1 might be the D (6 bases). The sequenced material came from CD8+ T cells from PBMCs. This TCR was recovered from a human donor in good health (CMV status not recorded). Some clones in this sample may be carry-over from other donors' samples. The CDR3 DNA follows: TGTGCCAGCAGTTACGAACAGGGTAGGAGGGATGGCTACACCTTC. This codes for CASSYEQGRRDGYTF.